This paragraph covers one TCR beta chain sequence. The source of the sample is a study of blood T cell repertoires in COVID-19. Study-wide background: Samples of COVID-19 (acute and convalescent) were obtained from the United States, Italy and Spain. T cells, B-cell-depleted T cells, or PBMCs provided the cDNA or gDNA that served as material.

In the study's own analysis: Quantification of nucleated cells was approximated via reference gene primer amplification. The table came from immunoSEQ multiplex PCR; TCRdb's copy has only in-frame clones and leaves some out. The V and J calls and the clone size are those of that table, but D and trimming were determined from the DNA. The sample records around 270,000 clones, around 92% being singletons. Germline values: CDR1 MNHNY, CDR2 SVGAGI (reference sequence). The CDR3 is 20 residues long. V lost 7 bases, J lost 3 bases, and 30 bases lay in between. This chain uses TRBV6-6 with TRBJ2-2; D is perhaps TRBD2 (6 bases). The sequencing input was peripheral blood. This receptor was identified in a person between 18 and 30 years old with COVID-19, enrolled during active disease. The CDR3 DNA reads as TGTGCCAGCAATCGTAGGGCAGGAGCGCGGCTAGCGAAAGACACCGGGGAGCTGTTTTTT. It is translated as CASNRRAGARLAKDTGELFF.